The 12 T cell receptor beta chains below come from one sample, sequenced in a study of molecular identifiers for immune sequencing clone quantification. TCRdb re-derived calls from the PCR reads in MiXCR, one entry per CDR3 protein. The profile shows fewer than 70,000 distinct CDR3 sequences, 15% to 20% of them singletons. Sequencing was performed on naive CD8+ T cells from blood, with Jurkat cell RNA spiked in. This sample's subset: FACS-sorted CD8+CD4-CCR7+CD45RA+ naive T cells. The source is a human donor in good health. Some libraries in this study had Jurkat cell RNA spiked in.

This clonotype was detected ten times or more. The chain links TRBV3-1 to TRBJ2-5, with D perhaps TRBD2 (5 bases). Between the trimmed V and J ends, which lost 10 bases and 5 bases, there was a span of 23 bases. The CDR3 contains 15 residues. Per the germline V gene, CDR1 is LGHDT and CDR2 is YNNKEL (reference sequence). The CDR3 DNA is TGTGCCATCACCGAGGGCAGTGAAGATCTTGAGACCCAGTACTTC. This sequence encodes CAITEGSEDLETQYF.

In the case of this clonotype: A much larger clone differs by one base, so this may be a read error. CDR3 DNA: TGTGCCAGCCCCCTCCAGACTAGCGGGAGGGTCGATGAGCAGTTCTTC. It encodes CASPLQTSGRVDEQFF. The rearrangement uses TRBV6-2 or TRBV6-3 and TRBJ2-1; TRBD2 agrees at 14 bases. Losses at the gene ends were 8 bases for V and 8 bases for J; bases not matched to a gene: 11. The germline CDR1 and CDR2 sequences are MNHEY and SVGEGT. The CDR3 consists of 16 residues.

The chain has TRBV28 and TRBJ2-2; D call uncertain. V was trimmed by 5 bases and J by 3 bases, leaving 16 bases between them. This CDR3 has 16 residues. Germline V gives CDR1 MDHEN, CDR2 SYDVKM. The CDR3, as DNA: TGTGCCAGCAGTCAACTCTACCCGAGTCACACCGGGGAGCTGTTTTTT. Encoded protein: CASSQLYPSHTGELFF.

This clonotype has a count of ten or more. The CDR3 DNA follows: TGTGCCAGCAGTGAATTTTACGGGGGCGCCGAGCAGTACTTC. It encodes CASSEFYGGAEQYF. The chain links TRBV2 to TRBJ2-7; D possibly uses TRBD1 or TRBD2 (6 bases each). Trimming left V 2 bases short and J 6 bases short, with 14 bases between. CDR1 and CDR2 (germline): SNHLY, FYNNEI. The CDR3 is 14 amino acids.

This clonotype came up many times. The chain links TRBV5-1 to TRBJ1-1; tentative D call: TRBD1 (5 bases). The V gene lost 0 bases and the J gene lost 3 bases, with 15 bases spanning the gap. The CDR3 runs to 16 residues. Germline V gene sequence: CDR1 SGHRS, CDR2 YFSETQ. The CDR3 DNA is TGCGCCAGCAGCTTGGGTTTGGAATGGGGCCACACTGAAGCTTTCTTT. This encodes CASSLGLEWGHTEAFF.

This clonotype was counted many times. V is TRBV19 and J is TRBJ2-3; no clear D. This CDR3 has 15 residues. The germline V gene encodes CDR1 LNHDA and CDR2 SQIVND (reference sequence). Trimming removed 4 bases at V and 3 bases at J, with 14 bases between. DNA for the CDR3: TGTGCCAGTAGTACCCTCTTACTTCTTACAGATACGCAGTATTTT. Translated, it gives CASSTLLLLTDTQYF.

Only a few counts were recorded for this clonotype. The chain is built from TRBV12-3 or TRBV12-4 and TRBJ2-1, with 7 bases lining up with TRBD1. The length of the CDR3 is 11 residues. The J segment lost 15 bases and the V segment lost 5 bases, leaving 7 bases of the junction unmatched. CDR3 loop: CASSLTGDPFF. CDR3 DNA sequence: TGTGCCAGCAGTCTAACAGGGGATCCGTTCTTC.

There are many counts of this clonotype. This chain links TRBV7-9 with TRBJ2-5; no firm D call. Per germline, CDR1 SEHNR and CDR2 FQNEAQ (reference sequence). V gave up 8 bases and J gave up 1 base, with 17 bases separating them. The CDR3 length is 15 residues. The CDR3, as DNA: TGTGCCAGCGTCCCGGAAGCCTGGGGCCAAGAGACCCAGTACTTC. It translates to CASVPEAWGQETQYF. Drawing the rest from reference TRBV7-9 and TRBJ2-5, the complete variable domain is DTGVSQNPRHKITKRGQNVTFRCDPISEHNRLYWYRQTLGQGPEFLTYFQNEAQLEKSRLLSDRFSAERPKGSFSTLEIQRTEQGDSAMYLCASVPEAWGQETQYFGPGTRLLVL.

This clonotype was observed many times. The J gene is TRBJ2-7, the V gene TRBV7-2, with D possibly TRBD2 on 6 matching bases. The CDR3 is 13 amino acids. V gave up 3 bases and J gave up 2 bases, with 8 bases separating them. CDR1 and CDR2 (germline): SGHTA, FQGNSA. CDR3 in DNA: TGTGCCAGCAGCTTGCCGGGAGCCTACGAGCAGTACTTC. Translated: CASSLPGAYEQYF.

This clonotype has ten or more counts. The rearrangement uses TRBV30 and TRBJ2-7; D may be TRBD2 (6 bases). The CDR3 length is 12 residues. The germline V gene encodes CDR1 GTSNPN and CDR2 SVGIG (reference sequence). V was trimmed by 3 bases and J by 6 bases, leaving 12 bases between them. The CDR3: CAWSGPGGEQYF. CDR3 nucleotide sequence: TGTGCCTGGAGCGGACCCGGGGGCGAGCAGTACTTC.

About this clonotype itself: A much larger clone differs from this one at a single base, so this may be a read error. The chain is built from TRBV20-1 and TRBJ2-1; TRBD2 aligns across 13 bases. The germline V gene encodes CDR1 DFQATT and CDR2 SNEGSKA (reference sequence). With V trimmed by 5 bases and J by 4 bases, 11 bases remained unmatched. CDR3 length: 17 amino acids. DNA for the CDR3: TGCAGTGCTCAAGAAACCGGGACTAGCGGGACATACAATGAGCAGTTCTTC. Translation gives CSAQETGTSGTYNEQFF.

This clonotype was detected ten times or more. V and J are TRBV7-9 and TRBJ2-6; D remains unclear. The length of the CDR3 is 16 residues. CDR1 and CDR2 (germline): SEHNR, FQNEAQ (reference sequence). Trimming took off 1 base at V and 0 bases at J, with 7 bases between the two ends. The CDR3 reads CASSLGMGSGANVLTF. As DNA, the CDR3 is TGTGCCAGCAGCTTAGGTATGGGCTCTGGGGCCAACGTCCTGACTTTC.